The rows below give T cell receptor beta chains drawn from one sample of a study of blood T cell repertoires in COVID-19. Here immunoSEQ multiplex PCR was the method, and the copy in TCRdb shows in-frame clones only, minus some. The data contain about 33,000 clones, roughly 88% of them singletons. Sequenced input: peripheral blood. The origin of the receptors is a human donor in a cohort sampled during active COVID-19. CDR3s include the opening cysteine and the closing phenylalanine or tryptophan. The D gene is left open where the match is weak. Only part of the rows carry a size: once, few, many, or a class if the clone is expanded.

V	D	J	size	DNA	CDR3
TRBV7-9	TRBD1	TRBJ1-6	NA	TGTGCCAGCAGTGAGAGACAGGGGTACTATAATTCACCCCTCCACTTT	CASSERQGYYNSPLHF
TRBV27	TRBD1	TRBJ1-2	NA	TGTGCCAGCAGACCGGACAGGGGGCTGGGTGGCTACACCTTC	CASRPDRGLGGYTF
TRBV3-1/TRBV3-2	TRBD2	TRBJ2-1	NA	TGTGCCAGCAGCCACCGAGCGGGGGGGTTCGATGAGCAGTTCTTC	CASSHRAGGFDEQFF
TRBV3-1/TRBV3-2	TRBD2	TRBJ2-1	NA	TGTGCCAGCAGCACTTCAGCGGGAGGGCCGGGATTCTTC	CASSTSAGGPGFF
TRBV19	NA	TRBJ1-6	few	TGTGCCAGTAGCTCTCAGGTCGCTTCACCCCTCCACTTT	CASSSQVASPLHF
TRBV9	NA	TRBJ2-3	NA	TGTGCCAGCAAACCCCATGAGAGCACAGATACGCAGTATTTT	CASKPHESTDTQYF
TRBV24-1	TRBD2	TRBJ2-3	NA	TGTGCCACCAGTGTGACGGGGGGGGATACGCAGTATTTT	CATSVTGGDTQYF
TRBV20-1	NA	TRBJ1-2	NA	TGCAGTGCTAGACTTGGGCAGGGCTACACCTTC	CSARLGQGYTF
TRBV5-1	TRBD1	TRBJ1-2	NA	TGCGCCAGCAGCCTCGGGACAGGGGATGTTCATGGCTACACCTTC	CASSLGTGDVHGYTF
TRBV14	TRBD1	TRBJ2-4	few	TGTGCCAGCAGCCAAGATGTGGGACAGGGAGTCTCGGCCAAAAACATTCAGTACTTC	CASSQDVGQGVSAKNIQYF
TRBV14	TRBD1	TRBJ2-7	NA	TGTGCCAGCAGCCAAGTCGGGGACAGACCCTACGAGCAGTACTTC	CASSQVGDRPYEQYF
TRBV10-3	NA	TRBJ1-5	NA	TGTGCCATCAGTGAGTGGGGGGACAATCAGCCCCAGCATTTT	CAISEWGDNQPQHF
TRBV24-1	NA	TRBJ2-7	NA	TGTGCCACCAACGCGGACACCTACGAGCAGTACTTC	CATNADTYEQYF
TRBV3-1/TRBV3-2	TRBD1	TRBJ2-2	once	TGTGCCAGCAGCCCCGACAGGGCGTGGACCGGGGAGCTGTTTTTT	CASSPDRAWTGELFF
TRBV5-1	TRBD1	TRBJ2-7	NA	TGCGCCAGCAGAAAACAGGGGAATGTTAACTACGAGCAGTACTTC	CASRKQGNVNYEQYF
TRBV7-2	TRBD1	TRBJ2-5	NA	TGTGCCAGCAGCCCAAGGACAGGGAGCGAGACCCAGTACTTC	CASSPRTGSETQYF
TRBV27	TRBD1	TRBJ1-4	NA	TGTGCCAGCAGTTTTTCTCGGCAGGGGGCGCGGAAACTGTTTTTT	CASSFSRQGARKLFF